This T cell receptor beta chain was retrieved from a study of blood T cell repertoires in COVID-19. Study overall: In each case, the material was cDNA or gDNA derived from T cells, B-cell-depleted T cells, or PBMCs.

In the authors' methods: Amplification with reference gene primers provided the estimates of nucleated cell counts. This table comes from immunoSEQ multiplex PCR, and its TCRdb copy is limited to in-frame clones, with some not included. V and J calls and clone size are those listed in that table; D and trimming were worked out from the DNA. The sample lists around 260,000 clones; 87% were seen once. V shed 0 bases, J shed 9 bases, and the junction held 5 bases outside the gene matches. The CDR3 is 14 amino acids. Germline V gene lookup returns CDR1 SGHRS and CDR2 YFSETQ. The rearrangement uses TRBV5-1 and TRBJ2-1; the match to TRBD2 covers 8 bases. The sample was peripheral blood. This sequence originates from a woman aged 40 to 50 who had recovered from COVID-19. The CDR3 region is CASSLVAGGSEQFF. CDR3 in DNA: TGCGCCAGCAGCTTGGTTGCGGGGGGCAGTGAGCAGTTCTTC.